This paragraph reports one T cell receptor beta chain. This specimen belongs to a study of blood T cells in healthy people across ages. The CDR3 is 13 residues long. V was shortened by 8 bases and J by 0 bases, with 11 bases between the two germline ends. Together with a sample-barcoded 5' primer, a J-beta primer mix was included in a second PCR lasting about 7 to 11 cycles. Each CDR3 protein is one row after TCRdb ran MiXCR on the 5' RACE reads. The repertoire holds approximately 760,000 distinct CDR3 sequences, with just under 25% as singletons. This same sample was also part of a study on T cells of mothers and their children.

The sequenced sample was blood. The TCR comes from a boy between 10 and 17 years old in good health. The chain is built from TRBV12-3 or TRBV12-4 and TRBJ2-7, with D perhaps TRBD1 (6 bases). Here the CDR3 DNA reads TGTGCCAGCTCGGACAGTAGCTCCTACGAGCAGTACTTC. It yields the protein CASSDSSSYEQYF.